This T cell receptor beta chain was sequenced for a study of TIL therapy for anti-PD-1-resistant metastatic lung cancer. Study at large: Median patient age was approximately 59, ranging roughly 38-85 years.

The CDR3 is 15 residues long. The germline V and J ends were trimmed by 2 bases and 3 bases, with 13 bases remaining between them. Germline loops: CDR1 LNHDA, CDR2 SQIVND (reference sequence). Time point specified: pre-treatment sample, taken before nivolumab and TIL therapy. Adults with stage 4 NSCLC were enrolled in a phase I trial. In the case of this clone: Antigen: not known.

General study points: Treatment-naive, never-smoker and oncogene-addicted patients were overrepresented in this highly selected cohort. Infused TIL clonotypes partially replaced the baseline blood repertoire, then decayed over months.

Sequencing used immunoSEQ v3. Assay: immunoSEQ multiplex PCR; the TCRdb copy retains only in-frame clones and omits some. The sample includes around 15,000 clones, around 70% of them seen just once. Sequencing used blood, obtained at baseline. The TCR was taken from a person aged 25-80 years with non-small cell lung cancer. V and J are TRBV19 and TRBJ1-2; TRBD1 might be the D (6 bases). The CDR3 protein is CASSIRRGSDYGYTF. In nucleotides, the CDR3 is TGTGCCAGTAGTATAAGAAGGGGGTCAGACTATGGCTACACCTTC. Based on the CDR3 plus reference TRBV19 and TRBJ1-2, the full variable domain is DGGITQSPKYLFRKEGQNVTLSCEQNLNHDAMYWYRQDPGQGLRLIYYSQIVNDFQKGDIAEGYSVSREKKESFPLTVTSAQKNPTAFYLCASSIRRGSDYGYTFGSGTRLTVV.